What follows describes a single T cell receptor (beta chain). The clone's antigen remains unknown. The record has no base qualities; no much larger clone is one base away. The trial excluded patients who had a history of autoimmune disease or were on systemic immunosuppression. Peripheral blood for TCR sequencing was collected from all dose cohorts at baseline, on cycle 4 day 1, and on cycle 7 day 1. Samples came from an open-label, multicenter, first-in-human phase I dose-escalation trial of ivuxolimab. Adults with locally advanced or metastatic melanoma, renal cell carcinoma, hepatocellular carcinoma or head and neck squamous cell carcinoma were enrolled in the trial. Before TCR sequencing, CD4+ T cells and CD8+ T cells from peripheral blood were sorted into separate populations. V is trimmed back by 3 bases and J by 5 bases, and the junction contains 10 bases that no gene match accounts for. Inclusive of the bounding cysteine and phenylalanine, the CDR3 is 16 residues long. Here the CDR3 DNA is all that survives: 48 bases in frame from base 1. Looking up the germline V gene yields CDR1 SGDLS and CDR2 YYNGEE.

The sample is drawn from a study of OX40 agonist ivuxolimab in advanced cancers. At the level of the whole study: Ivuxolimab was a fully human IgG2 agonistic monoclonal antibody targeting the costimulatory receptor OX40 (CD134). The paper covers the monotherapy dose-escalation part of the phase I ivuxolimab trial, which included N ≈ 54 patients. Three dose-escalation patients achieved partial responses, one with hepatocellular carcinoma and two with cutaneous melanoma. In the dose-escalation cohort, 82.7% of patients were male, and the mean age was approximately 60 years, with a range of roughly 20 to 80. Intravenous ivuxolimab was administered to patients every 2 weeks at six dose levels: 0.01, 0.1, 0.3, 1.5, 3 and 10 mg/kg. Patients were allowed to have had prior anti-PD-1, anti-PD-L1 or anti-CTLA-4 therapy, and roughly 40% of the dose-escalation patients had been treated with checkpoint inhibitors. Among the 52 dose-escalation patients, approximately 20 had hepatocellular carcinoma, about 15 melanoma, 9 renal cell carcinoma and 9 head and neck cancer. The point of sequencing TCRbeta in the periphery was to test whether ivuxolimab changed TCR sequence diversity and drove clonal T-cell expansion.

The full study reports these points: Antigen specificity was not determined for the clonally expanded peripheral T cells. Low levels of normalized T-cell clonal expansion were also shown by some nonresponding patients. In partial responders in the 0.1-3.0 mg/kg groups, normalized peripheral clonal expansion was found to be among the lowest, especially among CD8+ T cells. After ivuxolimab, expanded clones were on average more numerous among CD8+ T cells than among CD4+ T cells. Clonal expansion of both CD4+ and CD8+ blood T cells was observed from baseline to week 6 at doses 0.1 to 3.0 mg/kg.

Genomic DNA was isolated from the sorted cells so that the TCRbeta CDR3 region could be sequenced. The immunoSEQ Assay was used to sequence the TCRbeta CDR3 regions. In TCRdb, the immuneACCESS table is reduced to in-frame sequences with V and J assigned. These tables do not hold every clone; where another copy was compared, an unresolved V gene accounts for under half, and the others remain unexplained. This sample gives roughly 45,000 clones in total; approximately 84% of them show up just once. The top ten constitute about 35% of the sample. The V and J segments used are TRBV9 and TRBJ2-5, and 10 junction bases match TRBD1. The starting material was CD4+ or CD8+ T cells sorted from blood, obtained in a trial of the OX40 agonist ivuxolimab. The sequence derives from an adult with an advanced solid tumor such as melanoma, head and neck, liver or kidney cancer. Here the CDR3 is given as CASSAAGTGEYETQYF. Read as DNA, the sequence is TGTGCCAGCAGCGCGGCCGGGACAGGGGAATACGAGACCCAGTACTTC.